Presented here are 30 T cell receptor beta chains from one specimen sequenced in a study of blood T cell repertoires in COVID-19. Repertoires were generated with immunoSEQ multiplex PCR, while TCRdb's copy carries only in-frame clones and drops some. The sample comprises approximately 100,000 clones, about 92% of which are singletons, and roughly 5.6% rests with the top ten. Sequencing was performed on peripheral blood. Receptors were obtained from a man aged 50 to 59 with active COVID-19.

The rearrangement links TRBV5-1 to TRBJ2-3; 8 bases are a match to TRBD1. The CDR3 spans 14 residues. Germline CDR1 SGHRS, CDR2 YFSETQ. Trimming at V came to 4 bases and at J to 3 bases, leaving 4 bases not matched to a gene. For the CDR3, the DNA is TGCGCCAGCAGCCGACAGGGGTTAACAGATACGCAGTATTTT. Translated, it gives CASSRQGLTDTQYF.

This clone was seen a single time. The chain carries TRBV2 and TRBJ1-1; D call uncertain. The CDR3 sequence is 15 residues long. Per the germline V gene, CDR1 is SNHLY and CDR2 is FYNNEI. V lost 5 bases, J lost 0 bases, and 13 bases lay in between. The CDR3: CASSLEGGMNTEAFF. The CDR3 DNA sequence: TGTGCCAGCAGTCTCGAGGGCGGAATGAACACTGAAGCTTTCTTT.

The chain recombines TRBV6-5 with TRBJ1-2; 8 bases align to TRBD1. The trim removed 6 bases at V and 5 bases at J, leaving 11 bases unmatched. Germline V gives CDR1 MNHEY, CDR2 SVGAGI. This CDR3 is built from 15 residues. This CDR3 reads CASSPLPTGAYGYTF. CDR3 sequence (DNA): TGTGCCAGCAGCCCCCTACCGACAGGGGCTTATGGCTACACCTTC.

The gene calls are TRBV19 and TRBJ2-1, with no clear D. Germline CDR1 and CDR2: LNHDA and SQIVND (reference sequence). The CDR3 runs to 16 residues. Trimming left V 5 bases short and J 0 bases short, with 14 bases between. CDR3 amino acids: CASSADLLASYNEQFF. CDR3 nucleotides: TGTGCCAGTAGTGCCGACTTACTGGCCTCCTACAATGAGCAGTTCTTC. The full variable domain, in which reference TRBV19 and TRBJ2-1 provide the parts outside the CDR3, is DGGITQSPKYLFRKEGQNVTLSCEQNLNHDAMYWYRQDPGQGLRLIYYSQIVNDFQKGDIAEGYSVSREKKESFPLTVTSAQKNPTAFYLCASSADLLASYNEQFFGPGTRLTVL.

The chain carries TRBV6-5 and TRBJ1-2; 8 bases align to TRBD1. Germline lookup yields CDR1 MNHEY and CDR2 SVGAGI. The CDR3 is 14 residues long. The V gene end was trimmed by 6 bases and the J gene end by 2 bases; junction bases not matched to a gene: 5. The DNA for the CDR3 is TGTGCCAGCAGCGACAGGGGAGGAAACTATGGCTACACCTTC. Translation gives CASSDRGGNYGYTF.

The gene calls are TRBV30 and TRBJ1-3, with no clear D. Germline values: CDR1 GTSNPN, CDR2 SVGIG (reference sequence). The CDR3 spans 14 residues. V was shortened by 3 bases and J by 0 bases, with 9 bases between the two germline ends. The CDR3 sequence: CAWRDRDSGNTIYF. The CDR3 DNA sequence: TGTGCCTGGAGGGATCGGGACTCTGGAAACACCATATATTTT.

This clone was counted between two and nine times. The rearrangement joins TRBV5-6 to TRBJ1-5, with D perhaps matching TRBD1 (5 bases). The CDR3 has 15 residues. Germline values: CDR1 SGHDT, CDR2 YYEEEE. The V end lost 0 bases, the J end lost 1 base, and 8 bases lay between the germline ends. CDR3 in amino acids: CASSLGGRSNQPQHF. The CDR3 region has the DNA TGTGCCAGCAGCTTGGGGGGCAGGAGCAATCAGCCCCAGCATTTT. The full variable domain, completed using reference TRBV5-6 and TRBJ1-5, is DAGVTQSPTHLIKTRGQQVTLRCSPKSGHDTVSWYQQALGQGPQFIFQYYEEEERQRGNFPDRFSGHQFPNYSSELNVNALLLGDSALYLCASSLGGRSNQPQHFGDGTRLSIL.

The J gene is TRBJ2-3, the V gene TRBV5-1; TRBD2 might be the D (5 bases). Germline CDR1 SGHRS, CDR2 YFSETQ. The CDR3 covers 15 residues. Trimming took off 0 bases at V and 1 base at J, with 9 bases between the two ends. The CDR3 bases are TGCGCCAGCAGCTTGGAGAGTAGCGGCACAGATACGCAGTATTTT. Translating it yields CASSLESSGTDTQYF.

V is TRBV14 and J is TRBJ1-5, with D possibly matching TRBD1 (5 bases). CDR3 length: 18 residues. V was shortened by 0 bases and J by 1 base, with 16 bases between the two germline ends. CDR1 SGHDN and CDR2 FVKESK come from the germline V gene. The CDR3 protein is CASSQDQLGPHSNQPQHF. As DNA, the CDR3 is TGTGCCAGCAGCCAAGATCAGTTGGGGCCCCACAGCAATCAGCCCCAGCATTTT.

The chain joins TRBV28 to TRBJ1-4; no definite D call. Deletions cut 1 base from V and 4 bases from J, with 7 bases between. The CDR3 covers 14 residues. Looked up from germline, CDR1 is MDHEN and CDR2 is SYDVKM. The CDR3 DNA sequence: TGTGCCAGCAGTTTATTGTACAATAATGAAAAACTGTTTTTT. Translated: CASSLLYNNEKLFF.

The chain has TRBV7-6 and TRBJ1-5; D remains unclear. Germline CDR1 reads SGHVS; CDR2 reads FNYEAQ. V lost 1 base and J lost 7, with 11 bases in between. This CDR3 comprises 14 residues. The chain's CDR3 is CASSLVPSGQPQHF. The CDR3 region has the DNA TGTGCCAGCAGCTTAGTCCCTTCGGGACAGCCCCAGCATTTT.

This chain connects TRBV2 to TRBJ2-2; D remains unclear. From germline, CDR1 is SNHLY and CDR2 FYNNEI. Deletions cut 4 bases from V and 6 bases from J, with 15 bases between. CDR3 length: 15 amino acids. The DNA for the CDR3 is TGTGCCAGCAGTGGACCGGAAACAGACGCCGGGGAGCTGTTTTTT. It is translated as CASSGPETDAGELFF.

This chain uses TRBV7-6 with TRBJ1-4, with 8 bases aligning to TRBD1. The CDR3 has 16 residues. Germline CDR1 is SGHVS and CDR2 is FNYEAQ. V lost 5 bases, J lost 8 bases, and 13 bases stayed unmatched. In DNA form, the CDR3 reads TGTGCCAGCAGCCCTCCCCCAGGGGGCGATGAGGAAAAACTGTTTTTT. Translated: CASSPPPGGDEEKLFF.

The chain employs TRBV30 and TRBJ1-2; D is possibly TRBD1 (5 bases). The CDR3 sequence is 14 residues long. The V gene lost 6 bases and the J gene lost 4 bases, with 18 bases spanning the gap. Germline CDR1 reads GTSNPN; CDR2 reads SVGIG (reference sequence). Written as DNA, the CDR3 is TGTGCCTGCACCGTCGACAACGGGGGCTATGGCTACACCTTC. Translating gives CACTVDNGGYGYTF.

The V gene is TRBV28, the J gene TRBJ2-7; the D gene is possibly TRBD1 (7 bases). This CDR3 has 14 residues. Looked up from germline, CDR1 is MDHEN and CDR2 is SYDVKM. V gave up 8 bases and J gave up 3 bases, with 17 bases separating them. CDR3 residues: CASGGTASFYEQYF. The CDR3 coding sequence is TGTGCCAGCGGCGGGACAGCATCTTTCTACGAGCAGTACTTC.

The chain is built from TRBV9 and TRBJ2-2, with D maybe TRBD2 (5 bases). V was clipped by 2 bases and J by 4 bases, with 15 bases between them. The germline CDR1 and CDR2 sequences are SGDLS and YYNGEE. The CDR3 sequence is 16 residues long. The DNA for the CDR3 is TGTGCCAGCAGCGTCAGCCGTGTCGGGATCACCGGGGAGCTGTTTTTT. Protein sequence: CASSVSRVGITGELFF.

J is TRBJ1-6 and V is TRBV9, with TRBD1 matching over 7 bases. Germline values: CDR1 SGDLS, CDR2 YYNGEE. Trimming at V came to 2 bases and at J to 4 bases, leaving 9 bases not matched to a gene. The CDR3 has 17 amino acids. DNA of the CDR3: TGTGCCAGCAGCGTCGGGACAGCCGAACGTTATAATTCACCCCTCCACTTT. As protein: CASSVGTAERYNSPLHF.

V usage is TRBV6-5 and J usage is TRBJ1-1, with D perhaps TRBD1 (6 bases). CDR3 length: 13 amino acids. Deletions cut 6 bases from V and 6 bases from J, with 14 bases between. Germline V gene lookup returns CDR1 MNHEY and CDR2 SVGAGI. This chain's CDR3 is CASRGRQAPEAFF. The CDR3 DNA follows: TGTGCCAGCAGGGGGCGACAGGCCCCTGAAGCTTTCTTT.

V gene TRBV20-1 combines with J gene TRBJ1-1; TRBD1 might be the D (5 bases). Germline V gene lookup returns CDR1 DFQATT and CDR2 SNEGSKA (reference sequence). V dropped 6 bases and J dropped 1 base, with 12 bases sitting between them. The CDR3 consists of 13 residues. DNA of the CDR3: TGCAGTGCCAGTCGTGACAGGAACACTGAAGCTTTCTTT. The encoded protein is CSASRDRNTEAFF.

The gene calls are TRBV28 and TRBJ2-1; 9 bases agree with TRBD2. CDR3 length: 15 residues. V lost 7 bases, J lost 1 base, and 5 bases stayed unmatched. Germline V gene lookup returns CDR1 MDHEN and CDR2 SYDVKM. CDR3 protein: CASKVAGVSYNEQFF. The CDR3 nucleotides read TGTGCCAGCAAGGTAGCGGGAGTGTCCTACAATGAGCAGTTCTTC.

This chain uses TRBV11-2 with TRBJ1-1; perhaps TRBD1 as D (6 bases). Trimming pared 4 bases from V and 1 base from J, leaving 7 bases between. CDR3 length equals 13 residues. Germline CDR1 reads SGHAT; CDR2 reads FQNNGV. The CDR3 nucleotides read TGTGCCAGCAGCTGGGACACGAACACTGAAGCTTTCTTT. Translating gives CASSWDTNTEAFF.

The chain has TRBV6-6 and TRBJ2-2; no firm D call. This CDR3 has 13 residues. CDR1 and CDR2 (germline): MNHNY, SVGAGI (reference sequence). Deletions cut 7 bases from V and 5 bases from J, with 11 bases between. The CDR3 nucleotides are TGTGCCAGCAACTCTTTATCAACCGGGGAGCTGTTTTTT. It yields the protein CASNSLSTGELFF.

CDR3 sequence (DNA): TGTGCCAGCAGCTCCAGACAGGGAACAGCTGGAAACACCATATATTTT. Residues: CASSSRQGTAGNTIYF. This chain joins TRBV7-9 and TRBJ1-3, with 7 bases fitting TRBD1. The germline V gene has CDR1 SEHNR and CDR2 FQNEAQ (reference sequence). After removal of 4 bases from V and 2 bases from J, the junction contained 8 bases not matched to a gene. This CDR3 contains 16 residues.

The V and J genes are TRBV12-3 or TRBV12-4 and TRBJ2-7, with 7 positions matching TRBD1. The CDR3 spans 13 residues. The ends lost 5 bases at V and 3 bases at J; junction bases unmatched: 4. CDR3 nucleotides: TGTGCCAGCAGTACAGGGGAACGCTACGAGCAGTACTTC. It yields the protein CASSTGERYEQYF.

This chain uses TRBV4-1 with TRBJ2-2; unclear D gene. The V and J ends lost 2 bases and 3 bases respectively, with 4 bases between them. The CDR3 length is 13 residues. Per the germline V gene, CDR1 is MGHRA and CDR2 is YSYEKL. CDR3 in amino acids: CASSQQYTGELFF. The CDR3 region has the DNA TGCGCCAGCAGCCAACAGTACACCGGGGAGCTGTTTTTT.

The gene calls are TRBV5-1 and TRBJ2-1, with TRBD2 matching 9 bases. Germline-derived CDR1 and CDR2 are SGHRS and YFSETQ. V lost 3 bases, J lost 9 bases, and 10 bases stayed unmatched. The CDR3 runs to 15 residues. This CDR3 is CASSSPIVSGSEQFF. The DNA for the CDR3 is TGCGCCAGCAGCTCGCCTATCGTTAGCGGGAGTGAGCAGTTCTTC. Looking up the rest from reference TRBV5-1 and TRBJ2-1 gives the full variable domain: KAGVTQTPRYLIKTRGQQVTLSCSPISGHRSVSWYQQTPGQGLQFLFEYFSETQRNKGNFPGRFSGRQFSNSRSEMNVSTLELGDSALYLCASSSPIVSGSEQFFGPGTRLTVL.

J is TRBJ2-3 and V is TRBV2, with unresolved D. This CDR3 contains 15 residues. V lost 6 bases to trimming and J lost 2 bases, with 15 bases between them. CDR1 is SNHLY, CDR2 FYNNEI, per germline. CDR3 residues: CASSDEAQTTDTQYF. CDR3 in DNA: TGTGCCAGCAGCGATGAAGCGCAAACCACAGATACGCAGTATTTT.

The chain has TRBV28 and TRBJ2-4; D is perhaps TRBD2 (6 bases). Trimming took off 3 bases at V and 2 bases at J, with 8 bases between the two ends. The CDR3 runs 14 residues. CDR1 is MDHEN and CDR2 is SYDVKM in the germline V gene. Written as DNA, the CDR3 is TGTGCCAGCAGTTTGGAGGGGACCAAAAACATTCAGTACTTC. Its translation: CASSLEGTKNIQYF. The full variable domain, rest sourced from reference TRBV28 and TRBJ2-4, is DVKVTQSSRYLVKRTGEKVFLECVQDMDHENMFWYRQDPGLGLRLIYFSYDVKMKEKGDIPEGYSVSREKKERFSLILESASTNQTSMYLCASSLEGTKNIQYFGAGTRLSVL.

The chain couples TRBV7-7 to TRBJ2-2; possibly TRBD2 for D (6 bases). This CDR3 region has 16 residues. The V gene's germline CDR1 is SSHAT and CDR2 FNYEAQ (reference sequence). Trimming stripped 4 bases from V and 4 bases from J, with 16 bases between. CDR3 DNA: TGTGCCAGCAGCTCGACCCACCGGGGGTCCACCGGGGAGCTGTTTTTT. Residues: CASSSTHRGSTGELFF.

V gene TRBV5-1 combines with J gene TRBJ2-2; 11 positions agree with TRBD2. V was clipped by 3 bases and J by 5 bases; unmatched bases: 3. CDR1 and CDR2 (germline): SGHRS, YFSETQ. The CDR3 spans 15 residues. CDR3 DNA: TGCGCCAGCAGCTCCGGGACTAGCGGTACCGGGGAGCTGTTTTTT. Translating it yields CASSSGTSGTGELFF.